Below, 20 T cell receptor beta chains from the same sample are listed, as sequenced in a study of blood T cell repertoires in COVID-19. The table came from immunoSEQ multiplex PCR; TCRdb's copy has only in-frame clones and leaves some out. The sample contains roughly 130,000 clones, about nine tenths of which appear only once. The sample consisted of peripheral blood. All receptors come from a man aged 50-60 years with active COVID-19.

This clone was counted a few times. This chain links TRBV6-5 with TRBJ2-3, with 10 bases aligning to TRBD2. The V and J ends lost 8 bases and 0 bases, in that order; junction bases with no gene match: 2. CDR1 is MNHEY and CDR2 is SVGAGI in the germline V gene. CDR3 length: 14 amino acids. CDR3 protein: CASRSGGSTDTQYF. CDR3 coding DNA: TGTGCCAGCCGTAGCGGGGGGAGCACAGATACGCAGTATTTT.

In DNA form, the CDR3 reads TGTGCCAGCAGCTGGGGACAGGGAGGTCGGGGTTCACCCCTCCACTTT. Protein sequence: CASSWGQGGRGSPLHF. The chain has TRBV7-2 and TRBJ1-6, with TRBD1 matching 9 bases. Per the germline V gene, CDR1 is SGHTA and CDR2 is FQGNSA. The CDR3 length is 16 residues. Losses at the gene ends were 4 bases for V and 9 bases for J; bases not matched to a gene: 10.

The CDR3 sequence: CATSDFVRGSPDTQYF. CDR3 sequence (DNA): TGTGCCACCAGTGATTTTGTCAGAGGATCCCCAGATACGCAGTATTTT. The gene calls are TRBV24-1 and TRBJ2-3; no clear D. V was trimmed by 1 base and J by 4 bases, leaving 14 bases between them. CDR1 is KGHDR and CDR2 is SFDVKD in the germline V gene. This CDR3 region has 16 residues.

The genes are TRBV7-6 and TRBJ2-3; 9 bases are a match to TRBD2. With V trimmed by 2 bases and J by 2 bases, 2 bases remained unmatched. Germline assignment: CDR1 SGHVS and CDR2 FNYEAQ. CDR3 length: 15 amino acids. CDR3 bases: TGTGCCAGCAGCTTAACTAGCGGGTTCACAGATACGCAGTATTTT. Encoded protein: CASSLTSGFTDTQYF.

The table lists this clone with a few counts. The chain joins TRBV6-5 to TRBJ1-5; D is perhaps TRBD1 (5 bases). The CDR3 has 13 amino acids. V lost 5 bases and J lost 6, with 11 bases in between. Germline V CDR1 and CDR2: MNHEY, SVGAGI. Written as DNA, the CDR3 is TGTGCCAGCAGTCCCCAAGGGGCTCAGCCCCAGCATTTT. It translates to CASSPQGAQPQHF.

The rearrangement joins TRBV7-9 to TRBJ2-5; D possibly corresponds to TRBD1 (5 bases). Trimming took off 1 base at V and 2 bases at J, with 11 bases between the two ends. The CDR3 has 15 amino acids. Germline CDR1 SEHNR, CDR2 FQNEAQ (reference sequence). CDR3 nucleotide sequence: TGTGCCAGCAGCTTAGGGCAGGGCAGGCAAGAGACCCAGTACTTC. Translated, it gives CASSLGQGRQETQYF.

This chain connects TRBV14 to TRBJ2-1; 9 nucleotides agree with TRBD1. Germline V gives CDR1 SGHDN, CDR2 FVKESK. The CDR3 is 16 amino acids. Trimming took 4 bases from V and 4 from J; bases not matched to a gene: 8. The CDR3 reads CASSRPRTGEYNEQFF. CDR3 DNA: TGTGCCAGCAGCCGGCCGCGGACAGGGGAGTACAATGAGCAGTTCTTC.

V is TRBV19 and J is TRBJ2-1; 10 positions agree with TRBD2. The CDR3 has 16 amino acids. After removal of 9 bases from V and 2 bases from J, the junction contained 10 bases not matched to a gene. Germline values: CDR1 LNHDA, CDR2 SQIVND (reference sequence). The CDR3 protein is CASNVRTSGAYNEQFF. In DNA, the CDR3 is TGTGCCAGCAACGTCAGGACTAGCGGAGCCTACAATGAGCAGTTCTTC.

This clone has at least ten counts. The rearrangement joins TRBV29-1 to TRBJ2-6; no reliable D call. From germline, CDR1 is SQVTM and CDR2 ANQGSEA. This CDR3 has 15 amino acids. The germline V and J ends were trimmed by 4 bases and 0 bases, with 10 bases remaining between them. DNA for the CDR3: TGCAGCGTTGTTATGGGCAGCTCTGGGGCCAACGTCCTGACTTTC. This sequence encodes CSVVMGSSGANVLTF.

J is TRBJ1-3 and V is TRBV4-1; 9 bases match TRBD1. Germline lookup yields CDR1 MGHRA and CDR2 YSYEKL. The CDR3 extends over 17 amino acids. The trim removed 4 bases at V and 0 bases at J, leaving 7 bases unmatched. The CDR3 loop is CASSPGTGLSSGNTIYF. The CDR3 bases are TGCGCCAGCAGCCCTGGGACAGGGTTAAGCTCTGGAAACACCATATATTTT.

The gene calls are TRBV15 and TRBJ2-1; no reliable D call. The CDR3 is 14 residues long. CDR1 is LNHNV and CDR2 is YYDKDF in the germline V gene (reference sequence). Trimming shortened V by 0 bases and J by 4 bases, and 7 bases separated the two germline ends. The CDR3 protein is CATSRDESYNEQFF. For the CDR3, the DNA is TGTGCCACCAGCAGAGATGAGTCATACAATGAGCAGTTCTTC.

This chain connects TRBV6-7 to TRBJ2-3, with 13 bases lining up with TRBD2. TRBV6-7 is annotated as an ORF whose role is uncertain. Losses at the gene ends were 2 bases for V and 4 bases for J; bases not matched to a gene: 6. The CDR3 is made up of 17 amino acids. CDR3 in amino acids: CASSYPTSGGAPDTQYF. The CDR3 DNA reads TGTGCCAGCAGTTACCCCACTAGCGGGGGGGCACCAGATACGCAGTATTTT.

The V call is TRBV7-2, the J call TRBJ1-5, with D perhaps matching TRBD1 (5 bases). This CDR3 is 14 amino acids long. Germline assignment: CDR1 SGHTA and CDR2 FQGNSA. Trimming took 2 bases from V and 6 from J, leaving 11 bases between them. CDR3 residues: CASSLSQGGQPQHF. CDR3 nucleotides: TGTGCCAGCAGCTTAAGTCAGGGAGGTCAGCCCCAGCATTTT.

V and J are TRBV4-1 and TRBJ2-3; 13 nucleotides agree with TRBD2. This CDR3 spans 15 amino acids. V lost 5 bases to trimming and J lost 7 bases; unmatched junction nucleotides: 6. Germline V CDR1 and CDR2: MGHRA, YSYEKL. In DNA form, the CDR3 reads TGCGCCAGCAGCATACTAGCGGGGGGGCCCCATACGCAGTATTTT. It translates to CASSILAGGPHTQYF.

CDR3 sequence: CASSLLAGGQAAQYF. DNA of the CDR3: TGTGCCAGCAGCTTACTGGCGGGGGGCCAAGCGGCCCAGTACTTC. The chain uses TRBV11-2 and TRBJ2-5, with 8 positions matching TRBD2. J gave up 9 bases and V 2 bases, and 11 bases lay outside the gene matches. Per the germline V gene, CDR1 is SGHAT and CDR2 is FQNNGV. This CDR3 has 15 residues.

The DNA of the CDR3 is TGTGCCAGCAGTTACTCAGACAGGGGGCCCAATGAGCAGTTCTTC. Its protein product is CASSYSDRGPNEQFF. The rearrangement uses TRBV6-6 and TRBJ2-1; 10 nucleotides align to TRBD1. The CDR3 is made up of 15 amino acids. V shed 0 bases and J 6 bases; nucleotides not matched to a gene: 2. Germline CDR1 reads MNHNY; CDR2 reads SVGAGI (reference sequence).

A single count supports this clone. The chain uses TRBV6-5 and TRBJ2-3; D unclear. The germline V and J ends were trimmed by 7 bases and 0 bases, with 8 bases remaining between them. In germline, CDR1 is MNHEY, CDR2 SVGAGI. This CDR3 comprises 13 residues. This CDR3 is CASTSPSTDTQYF. Written as DNA, the CDR3 is TGTGCCAGCACTTCCCCCAGCACAGATACGCAGTATTTT.

The V call is TRBV6-6, the J call TRBJ2-7, with 7 positions matching TRBD1. This CDR3 region has 14 residues. With 6 bases clipped from V and 2 bases from J, the junction kept 7 bases outside the gene matches. CDR1 is MNHNY and CDR2 is SVGAGI in the germline V gene (reference sequence). Written as DNA, the CDR3 is TGTGCCAGCAGCGGGACAGAAGGCGCCTACGAGCAGTACGTC. As protein: CASSGTEGAYEQYV.

The chain recombines TRBV7-3 with TRBJ1-1; D gene unclear. The length of the CDR3 is 13 residues. The germline V gene has CDR1 SGHTA and CDR2 FQGTGA. The V gene lost 5 bases and the J gene lost 1 base, with 8 bases spanning the gap. The CDR3: CASSLGTNTEAFF. The CDR3 DNA is TGTGCCAGCAGCCTAGGAACGAACACTGAAGCTTTCTTT.

The chain carries TRBV7-9 and TRBJ2-2; 9 nucleotides line up with TRBD2. J gave up 4 bases and V 1 base, and 4 bases lay outside the gene matches. There are 16 residues in the CDR3. Germline V gene data show CDR1 as SEHNR and CDR2 as FQNEAQ (reference sequence). The CDR3 is CASSLVAGVRTGELFF. CDR3 coding DNA: TGTGCCAGCAGCTTAGTAGCGGGAGTCCGCACCGGGGAGCTGTTTTTT.